Presented here are 20 T cell receptor beta chains from one specimen sequenced in a study of human T cells and chemical hapten exposure. TCRdb re-called the 5' RACE reads with MiXCR, one entry per CDR3 protein. The table shows about 140,000 distinct CDR3 sequences, with 3.5% to 5% occurring only once. Extraction of total RNA was performed on unfractionated whole blood. The origin of the receptors is a female donor in good health.

This clonotype was detected ten times or more. The rearrangement links TRBV6-6 to TRBJ1-6; the D is unclear. The CDR3 loop spans 15 amino acids. V was shortened by 3 bases and J by 9 bases, with 15 bases between the two germline ends. The germline V gene has CDR1 MNHNY and CDR2 SVGAGI (reference sequence). The chain's CDR3 is CASSYYGERGSPLHF. The CDR3 nucleotides are TGTGCCAGCAGTTATTACGGGGAGCGGGGTTCACCCCTCCACTTT.

This clonotype was counted at least ten times. The CDR3 loop is CASSPTYRAGANVLTF. DNA for the CDR3: TGTGCCAGCAGCCCCACATACAGGGCCGGGGCCAACGTCCTGACTTTC. The chain couples TRBV3-1 to TRBJ2-6, with a possible D match to TRBD1 (6 bases). The CDR3 runs to 16 residues. V lost 4 bases to trimming and J lost 4 bases, with 14 bases between them. Germline CDR1 is LGHDT and CDR2 is YNNKEL (reference sequence).

The chain joins TRBV5-8 to TRBJ1-2, with D unresolved. The germline V and J ends were trimmed by 9 bases and 2 bases, with 20 bases remaining between them. Germline CDR1 and CDR2: SGHTS and YDEGEE. CDR3 length equals 15 residues. The CDR3 sequence is CANKGWSTANYGYTF. The CDR3 nucleotides are TGTGCCAATAAGGGATGGTCCACTGCAAACTATGGCTACACCTTC.

The V call is TRBV5-4, the J call TRBJ1-6, with D unclear. Looked up from germline, CDR1 is SGHNT and CDR2 is YYREEE (reference sequence). V was clipped by 6 bases and J by 9 bases, with 7 bases between them. The CDR3 consists of 11 residues. CDR3 in DNA: TGTGCCAGCATCCCGTTTTCACCCCTCCACTTT. It codes for CASIPFSPLHF.

This clonotype was seen many times. V is TRBV7-6 and J is TRBJ2-3; 8 bases match TRBD2. The CDR3 covers 16 residues. V lost 4 bases to trimming and J lost 3 bases; unmatched junction nucleotides: 9. Germline CDR1 and CDR2: SGHVS and FNYEAQ. The CDR3 DNA reads TGTGCCAGCAGCTCATATAGCGGGGAGCAGACAGATACGCAGTATTTT. Translated, it gives CASSSYSGEQTDTQYF.

This clonotype came up many times. The chain has TRBV4-3 and TRBJ2-1; D possibly corresponds to TRBD2 (5 bases). The CDR3 is 18 amino acids. Germline V lookup: CDR1 LGHNA, CDR2 YSLEER. V lost 0 bases and J 0 bases, leaving 15 bases between the germline ends. The CDR3 loop is CASSQDPSGRPSYNEQFF. The DNA for the CDR3 is TGCGCCAGCAGCCAAGATCCTTCGGGGAGACCCTCCTACAATGAGCAGTTCTTC.

V and J are TRBV4-3 and TRBJ2-1; D ambiguous. The ends were cut back, 0 bases at V and 0 bases at J, with 9 bases in the middle. The germline gives CDR1 LGHNA, CDR2 YSLEER. CDR3 size: 16 residues. CDR3 amino acids: CASSQDGPSSYNEQFF. The CDR3 DNA reads as TGCGCCAGCAGCCAAGACGGCCCCAGCTCCTACAATGAGCAGTTCTTC.

This clonotype was seen repeatedly, ten times or more. This sequence joins TRBV7-8 and TRBJ2-2; the D gene could be TRBD1 or TRBD2 (5 bases each). Germline V CDR1 and CDR2: SGHVS, FQNEAQ. The CDR3 is 17 amino acids. Trimming removed 0 bases from V and 3 bases from J, with 14 bases in between. The CDR3 loop is CASSLAYGGPDTGELFF. The CDR3 DNA reads TGTGCCAGCAGCTTAGCATATGGGGGACCGGACACCGGGGAGCTGTTTTTT.

This clonotype was recorded at least ten times. V and J are TRBV5-1 and TRBJ1-1; D gene ambiguous. Germline assignment: CDR1 SGHRS and CDR2 YFSETQ. The V end lost 4 bases, the J end lost 11 bases, and 15 bases lay between the germline ends. This CDR3 has 12 residues. The CDR3 DNA reads as TGCGCCAGCAGCGTGGACGGGTCGCCGGCTTTCTTT. Protein product: CASSVDGSPAFF.

This clonotype was recorded a few times. The V gene is TRBV20-1, the J gene TRBJ2-2; D might be TRBD1 or TRBD2, each matching 5 bases. The V gene's germline CDR1 is DFQATT and CDR2 SNEGSKA (reference sequence). Trimming cost V 2 bases and J 7 bases, with 11 bases left between them. The CDR3 has 13 residues. The CDR3 nucleotides are TGCAGTGCTAGACGGGGCCTGGGCGGGGAGCTGTTTTTT. Residues: CSARRGLGGELFF.

The table lists this clonotype with a few counts. The chain joins TRBV7-2 to TRBJ1-1; 7 nucleotides agree with TRBD1. The CDR3 is 14 residues long. The germline CDR1 and CDR2 sequences are SGHTA and FQGNSA. V gave up 7 bases and J gave up 0 bases; unmatched junction bases: 5. This CDR3 reads CASIKTGLNTEAFF. The CDR3 coding sequence is TGTGCCAGCATCAAGACAGGGCTGAACACTGAAGCTTTCTTT. Complete variable domain (other parts from reference TRBV7-2 and TRBJ1-1): GAGVSQSPSNKVTEKGKDVELRCDPISGHTALYWYRQSLGQGLEFLIYFQGNSAPDKSGLPSDRFSAERTGGSVSTLTIQRTQQEDSAVYLCASIKTGLNTEAFFGQGTRLTVV.

This clonotype was detected ten times or more. The gene calls are TRBV9 and TRBJ1-4; 8 bases fit TRBD1. J lost 7 bases, V lost 3 bases, and 14 bases had no gene match. The CDR3 is 17 residues long. Germline values: CDR1 SGDLS, CDR2 YYNGEE. The CDR3 coding sequence is TGTGCCAGCAGCGCCACGTGGGGGCAGGGGGCTGGTGAAAAACTGTTTTTT. Protein product: CASSATWGQGAGEKLFF.

This clonotype was recorded many times. The chain carries TRBV6-2 or TRBV6-3 and TRBJ2-3; 8 positions agree with TRBD2. The CDR3 runs 15 residues. Unmatched junction bases numbered 8, after V lost 7 bases and J lost 2 bases. The V gene's germline CDR1 is MNHEY and CDR2 SVGEGT. The CDR3 region has the DNA TGTGCCAGCAATCGAGCGGGGGCGCTCACAGATACGCAGTATTTT. It specifies CASNRAGALTDTQYF.

This clonotype was recorded many times. V and J are TRBV6-1 and TRBJ2-6; 7 positions agree with TRBD1. The CDR3 extends over 15 amino acids. CDR1 is MNHNS and CDR2 is SASEGT in the germline V gene. Trimming cost V 4 bases and J 5 bases; bases outside gene matches: 5. CDR3: CASSANRGWANVLTF. DNA of the CDR3: TGTGCCAGCAGTGCTAACAGGGGCTGGGCCAACGTCCTGACTTTC.

This clonotype was recorded at least ten times. Germline and junction disagree at one end, which may indicate a read error. The chain employs TRBV7-7 and TRBJ1-1, with D unresolved. The CDR3 is 13 residues long. The germline V gene has CDR1 SSHAT and CDR2 FNYEAQ (reference sequence). The chain's CDR3 is CASSLWSNTEAFF. As DNA, the CDR3 is TGTGCTAGCAGCTTATGGTCGAACACTGAAGCTTTCTTT. The entire variable domain, with the rest obtained from reference TRBV7-7 and TRBJ1-1, is as follows: GAGVSQSPRYKVTKRGQDVTLRCDPISSHATLYWYQQALGQGPEFLTYFNYEAQPDKSGLPSDRFSAERPEGSISTLTIQRTEQRDSAMYRCASSLWSNTEAFFGQGTRLTVV.

The genes are TRBV6-2 or TRBV6-3 and TRBJ2-4; the D is unclear. Trimming left V 5 bases short and J 7 bases short, with 12 bases between. The CDR3 has 13 residues. Germline V gene data show CDR1 as MNHEY and CDR2 as SVGEGT. The CDR3 loop reads CASSQRCLNIQYF. CDR3 bases: TGTGCCAGCAGTCAAAGGTGCCTGAACATTCAGTACTTC.

This clonotype was detected ten times or more. V usage is TRBV12-3 or TRBV12-4 and J usage is TRBJ2-2; 14 nucleotides match TRBD2. The length of the CDR3 is 17 residues. The J segment lost 0 bases and the V segment lost 5 bases, leaving 2 bases of the junction unmatched. This CDR3 is CASSPGLAGANTGELFF. In DNA form, the CDR3 reads TGTGCCAGCAGTCCGGGACTAGCGGGGGCGAACACCGGGGAGCTGTTTTTT.

At least ten counts were recorded for this clonotype. This chain links TRBV23-1 with TRBJ2-3; 9 positions match TRBD2. TRBV23-1 is recorded as an ORF, its role being uncertain. Losses at the gene ends were 6 bases for V and 3 bases for J; bases not matched to a gene: 7. The CDR3 consists of 15 residues. The CDR3 loop reads CASSPPGLATDTQYF. As DNA, the CDR3 is TGCGCCAGCAGCCCCCCGGGACTAGCAACAGATACGCAGTATTTT.

This clonotype was counted at least ten times. The chain couples TRBV6-2 or TRBV6-3 to TRBJ1-5; D remains ambiguous. CDR1 is MNHEY and CDR2 is SVGEGT in the germline V gene. The CDR3 has 14 amino acids. The V end was cut by 5 bases, the J end by 7 bases, with 15 bases between. CDR3 region: CASSLLKLIQPQHF. The CDR3 nucleotides read TGTGCCAGCAGTCTCTTAAAGCTAATACAGCCCCAGCATTTT.

In its sample, this clonotype was seen many times. The chain joins TRBV20-1 to TRBJ2-1, with D possibly matching TRBD2 (6 bases). The CDR3 spans 11 residues. Germline V gives CDR1 DFQATT, CDR2 SNEGSKA (reference sequence). V dropped 6 bases and J dropped 8 bases, with 11 bases sitting between them. CDR3 nucleotide sequence: TGCAGTGCCGTAGGAGGGGATGAGCAGTTCTTC. Its protein product is CSAVGGDEQFF.